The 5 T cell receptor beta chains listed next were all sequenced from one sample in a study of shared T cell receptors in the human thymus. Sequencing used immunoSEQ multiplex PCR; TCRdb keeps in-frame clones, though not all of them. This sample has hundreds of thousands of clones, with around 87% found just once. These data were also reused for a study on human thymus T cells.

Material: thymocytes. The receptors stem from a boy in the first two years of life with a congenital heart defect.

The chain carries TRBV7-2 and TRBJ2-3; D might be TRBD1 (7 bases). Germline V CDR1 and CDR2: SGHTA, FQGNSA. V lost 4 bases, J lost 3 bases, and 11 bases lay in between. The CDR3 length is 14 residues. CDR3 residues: CASSSQGGTDTQYF. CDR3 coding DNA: TGTGCCAGCAGCTCCCAGGGGGGAACAGATACGCAGTATTTT.

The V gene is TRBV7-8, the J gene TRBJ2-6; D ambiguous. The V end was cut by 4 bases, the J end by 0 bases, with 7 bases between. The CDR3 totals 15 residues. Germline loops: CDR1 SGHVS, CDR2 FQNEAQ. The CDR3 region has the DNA TGTGCCAGCAGCTCCGACATCTCTGGGGCCAACGTCCTGACTTTC. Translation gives CASSSDISGANVLTF. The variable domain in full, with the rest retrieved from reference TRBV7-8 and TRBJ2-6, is GAGVSQSPRYKVAKRGQDVALRCDPISGHVSLFWYQQALGQGPEFLTYFQNEAQLDKSGLPSDRFFAERPEGSVSTLKIQRTQQEDSAVYLCASSSDISGANVLTFGAGSRLTVL.

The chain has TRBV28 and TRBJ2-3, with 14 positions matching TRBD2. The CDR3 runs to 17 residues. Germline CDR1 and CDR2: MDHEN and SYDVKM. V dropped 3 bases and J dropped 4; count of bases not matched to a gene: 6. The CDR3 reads CASSFSTSGRAPDTQYF. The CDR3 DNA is TGTGCCAGCAGTTTCTCGACTAGCGGGAGGGCCCCAGATACGCAGTATTTT.

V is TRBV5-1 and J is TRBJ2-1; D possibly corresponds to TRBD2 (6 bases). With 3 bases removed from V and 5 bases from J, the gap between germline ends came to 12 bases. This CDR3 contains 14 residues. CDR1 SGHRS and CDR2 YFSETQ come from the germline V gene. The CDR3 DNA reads TGCGCCAGCAGCTATACGGGACTCCACAATGAGCAGTTCTTC. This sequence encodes CASSYTGLHNEQFF.

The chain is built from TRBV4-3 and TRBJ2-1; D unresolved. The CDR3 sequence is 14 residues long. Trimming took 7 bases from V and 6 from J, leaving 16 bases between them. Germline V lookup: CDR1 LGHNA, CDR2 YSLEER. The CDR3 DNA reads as TGCGCCAGCATCCTGGGCCTGCTCGGCAATGAGCAGTTCTTC. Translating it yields CASILGLLGNEQFF.